The present T cell receptor (beta chain) was sequenced within a study of control samples from healthy donors and cancer patients. This CDR3 comprises 14 residues. V trimming: 5 bases; J trimming: 0 bases; junction bases outside the gene matches: 4. CDR1 is SGHTA and CDR2 is FQGNSA in the germline V gene. Profiling relied on immunoSEQ multiplex PCR, and the TCRdb table lists in-frame clones only, not all of them. The table has about 170,000 clones, about 93% seen once. Sequencing was carried out using blood. This rearrangement joins TRBV7-2 to TRBJ2-7; 7 positions agree with TRBD1. The TCR originated in a woman aged 60 to 75 in good health. The CDR3 here is CASSPGQASYEQYF. CDR3 nucleotides: TGTGCCAGCAGCCCCGGACAGGCCTCCTACGAGCAGTACTTC.